The source of this T cell receptor beta chain is a study of T-cell reconstitution after alpha-beta-depleted transplantation in children. Preparing the TCRbeta library involved the use of unique molecular identifiers. MiXCR, applied by TCRdb to the PCR reads, yields one record per CDR3 protein. The table includes just under 550,000 distinct CDR3 sequences, 18% detected once. Germline V gene lookup returns CDR1 DFQATT and CDR2 SNEGSKA (reference sequence). CDR3 length: 11 amino acids. V gave up 5 bases and J gave up 9 bases, with 11 bases separating them. V and J are TRBV20-1 and TRBJ2-1; D is uncertain. The material was PBMCs from the stem cell graft donor, obtained from the stem cell graft. This sequence originates from a human donor who donated a stem cell graft to a child with acute lymphoblastic leukemia. The DNA of the CDR3 is TGCAGTGCTCCGGGTTCCGGTGAGCAGTTCTTC. Protein: CSAPGSGEQFF.